Listed below are T cell receptor beta chains from one sample, sequenced in a study of vaccination effects on CD4 cells after COVID-19. The repertoire was sequenced with immunoSEQ multiplex PCR; TCRdb's copy has only in-frame clones and lacks some. Among about 20,000 clones listed, just under 75% were seen once. No antigen is known for these receptors. This material consisted of CD4+ T cells from PBMCs cultured with a peptide pool, taken before COVID-19 vaccination. The receptors originated from a human donor who had a prior SARS-CoV-2 infection. CDR3s include the opening cysteine and the closing phenylalanine or tryptophan. The size of a clone is reported for some rows only, either as once, few or many, or as a class for expanded clones.

cdr3_aa,v_call,clone_size
CASSERLGDTQYF,TRBV10-2,.
CAWSVKAAGYGYTF,TRBV30,.
CASSFGGAARYEQYF,TRBV5-6,.
CASSPTSGGYNEQFF,TRBV5-4,.
CASSKGTDQPQHF,TRBV2,once
CASSRLHRGLKRANYGYTF,TRBV7-9,.
CASSPGQNTDTQYF,TRBV5-1,once
CASSPQAGGVGAQYF,TRBV7-2,.
CASSRPVGADYEQYF,TRBV18,.
CASSLGGSSKAFF,TRBV5-1,.
CASSVVGTDTQYF,TRBV9,.
CSARSRVKLFF,TRBV20-1,.
CASTEAAGNAEFF,TRBV2,.
CASSVGSGFYNEQFF,TRBV9,.
CASSAVILNEGVTEAFF,TRBV7-2,.
CASTGRGATNEKLFF,TRBV6-5,once
CASSLVNGVFGYEQYF,TRBV7-8,few
CASSLGQHYEQYF,TRBV7-2,.
CASRPNEGIEAFF,TRBV6-5,.
CASSKGGQGTDTQYF,TRBV21-1,.
CASSGTGRYIFQPQHF,TRBV5-4,few
CASSLRTAGGLVTDTQYF,TRBV11-3,once
CASSVGGEAFF,TRBV10-2,.
CASSRQVGSEQFF,TRBV6-2/TRBV6-3,once
CASSQGLSGGYEQYF,TRBV3-1/TRBV3-2,.
CASSQWQGPWGSGANVLTF,TRBV4-1,.
CASRRSVGGPYNEQFF,TRBV5-1,.
CASSLDSGTYEQYF,TRBV7-2,few
CASSLENTGTDTQYF,TRBV19,.
CASSQDLHLRAGGTDTQYF,TRBV4-1,.
CASRAGLGEADTQYF,TRBV5-4,.
CASSLGHQLGLDTQYF,TRBV7-3,few
CASSFTRLDTQYF,TRBV11-3,.